This paragraph covers one TCR beta chain sequence. Its antigen is currently unknown. The sample comes from a study of vaccination and CD4 T cells after COVID-19. In the study overall: Convalescent persons amounted to six males plus four females, two of whom were Hispanic.

Sequencing of DNA taken from cultured CD4+ T cells relied on the Oncomine TCR Beta short-read assay. MiXCR was run by TCRdb on the PCR reads, yielding one entry per CDR3 protein. The repertoire holds roughly 7,400 distinct CDR3 sequences, 37% seen once, with roughly 16% in the top ten. V was clipped by 6 bases and J by 9 bases, with 12 bases between them. Germline CDR1 MNHNS, CDR2 SASEGT. There are 12 residues in the CDR3. The treatment was: approximately 9-day PBMC culture with coronavirus spike peptide pools or control peptides (ViraFEST assay). Unexposed donor CD4+ T cells predated the COVID-19 pandemic, collected 2011-2018.

What was sequenced was CD4+ T cells from blood, cultured in vitro. This chain joins TRBV6-1 and TRBJ2-1; D is unclear. The origin of this receptor is a human donor in good health. The CDR3 DNA reads as TGTGCCAGCAGCCTCCGAGGTAGTGAGCAGTTCTTC. This sequence encodes CASSLRGSEQFF.